A single sample is the source of the 11 T cell receptor beta chains below, sequenced in a study of CD8 T cells in ankylosing spondylitis. From the 5' RACE reads, TCRdb called clonotypes with MiXCR, one entry per CDR3 protein. The table shows about 280,000 distinct CDR3 sequences, with 20% occurring only once. Specimen: blood, either unsorted or a sorted T cell fraction (not recorded which). These TCRs come from a male donor with ankylosing spondylitis or in good health (not recorded which).

V gene TRBV2 combines with J gene TRBJ2-7; TRBD2 agrees at 9 bases. The V gene end was trimmed by 0 bases and the J gene end by 5 bases; junction bases not matched to a gene: 2. Germline lookup yields CDR1 SNHLY and CDR2 FYNNEI. This CDR3 contains 14 residues. In DNA form, the CDR3 reads TGTGCCAGCAGTGAAGCGGGGACTAGCAACGAGCAGTACGTC. This translates into CASSEAGTSNEQYV.

V is TRBV7-3 and J is TRBJ2-2; D is tentatively TRBD1 or TRBD2 (5 bases each). The germline V gene has CDR1 SGHTA and CDR2 FQGTGA. The CDR3 has 16 residues. V lost 4 bases, J lost 4 bases, and 16 bases lay in between. The CDR3 DNA reads as TGTGCCAGCAGCTCCTCAGGGAGCGATGGCACCGGGGAGCTGTTTTTT. This gives the protein CASSSSGSDGTGELFF.

This clonotype was seen a handful of times. This CDR3 reads CASTLNAGGDTQYF. The CDR3 bases are TGTGCCAGCACTTTGAACGCGGGGGGCGATACGCAGTATTTT. The V gene is TRBV12-3 or TRBV12-4, the J gene TRBJ2-3, with 8 bases matching TRBD2. Trimming cost V 7 bases and J 6 bases; bases outside gene matches: 9. The CDR3 sequence is 14 residues long.

The chain is built from TRBV12-3 or TRBV12-4 and TRBJ2-3; the match to TRBD2 covers 9 bases. J was trimmed by 2 bases and V by 6 bases; bases with no gene match: 6. This CDR3 comprises 15 residues. The chain's CDR3 is CASRWSGGNTDTQYF. In DNA form, the CDR3 reads TGTGCCAGCAGATGGAGCGGGGGGAACACAGATACGCAGTATTTT.

This clonotype was seen repeatedly, ten times or more. This chain uses TRBV12-3 or TRBV12-4 with TRBJ1-4; 8 bases are a match to TRBD1. V was pared by 7 bases and J by 7 bases, with 8 bases of the junction left unmatched. This CDR3 has 14 amino acids. CDR3 sequence: CASTRTRGPEKLFF. The CDR3 coding sequence is TGTGCCAGCACCCGGACCAGGGGGCCTGAAAAACTGTTTTTT.

This clonotype was recorded a few times. This rearrangement joins TRBV6-1 to TRBJ2-4; 7 nucleotides match TRBD2. V lost 7 bases to trimming and J lost 0 bases; unmatched junction nucleotides: 12. The germline V gene encodes CDR1 MNHNS and CDR2 SASEGT. The CDR3 is 17 residues long. Here the CDR3 DNA reads TGTGCCAGCAAAGGGGCTAGCGGTAGCGTAGCCAAAAACATTCAGTACTTC. Translated, it gives CASKGASGSVAKNIQYF.

This clonotype showed up many times. The junction departs from the called germline gene at one end, perhaps through a read error. The V and J genes are TRBV5-1 and TRBJ2-5, with 7 positions matching TRBD1. Germline CDR1 is SGHRS and CDR2 is YFSETQ. CDR3 size: 14 residues. DNA of the CDR3: TGTGCCAGCAGTTTAGGGACAGTCCAAGAGACCCAGTACTTC. Translation: CASSLGTVQETQYF.

This clonotype was observed at least ten times. V is TRBV29-1 and J is TRBJ2-2; D is unclear. Germline assignment: CDR1 SQVTM and CDR2 ANQGSEA. The V gene lost 4 bases and the J gene lost 0 bases, with 6 bases spanning the gap. This CDR3 is 13 amino acids long. CDR3 sequence: CSVGITNTGELFF. Here the CDR3 DNA reads TGCAGCGTTGGAATCACGAACACCGGGGAGCTGTTTTTT.

V gene TRBV7-9 combines with J gene TRBJ2-1; TRBD2 agrees at 8 bases. The length of the CDR3 is 15 residues. From germline, CDR1 is SEHNR and CDR2 FQNEAQ (reference sequence). Trimming took 1 base from V and 6 from J; bases not matched to a gene: 5. CDR3: CASSLVAGMGNEQFF. The CDR3 DNA follows: TGTGCCAGCAGCTTAGTAGCGGGGATGGGCAATGAGCAGTTCTTC.

The chain uses TRBV7-3 and TRBJ2-1, with 16 positions matching TRBD2. V was pared by 3 bases and J by 8 bases, with 4 bases of the junction left unmatched. Germline V lookup: CDR1 SGHTA, CDR2 FQGTGA. This CDR3 comprises 16 residues. The CDR3 nucleotides read TGTGCCAGCAGCTTGGGACTAGCGGGAGGGCTGGATGAGCAGTTCTTC. Translation gives CASSLGLAGGLDEQFF.

A few counts support this clonotype. The chain joins TRBV3-1 to TRBJ1-6; TRBD1 agrees at 7 bases. Per the germline V gene, CDR1 is LGHDT and CDR2 is YNNKEL (reference sequence). The V segment lost 4 bases and the J segment 5 bases; nucleotides outside the gene matches: 2. The CDR3 runs 14 residues. CDR3 nucleotide sequence: TGTGCCAGCAGCCGAGGGACAGATAATTCACCCCTCCACTTT. Translation: CASSRGTDNSPLHF.